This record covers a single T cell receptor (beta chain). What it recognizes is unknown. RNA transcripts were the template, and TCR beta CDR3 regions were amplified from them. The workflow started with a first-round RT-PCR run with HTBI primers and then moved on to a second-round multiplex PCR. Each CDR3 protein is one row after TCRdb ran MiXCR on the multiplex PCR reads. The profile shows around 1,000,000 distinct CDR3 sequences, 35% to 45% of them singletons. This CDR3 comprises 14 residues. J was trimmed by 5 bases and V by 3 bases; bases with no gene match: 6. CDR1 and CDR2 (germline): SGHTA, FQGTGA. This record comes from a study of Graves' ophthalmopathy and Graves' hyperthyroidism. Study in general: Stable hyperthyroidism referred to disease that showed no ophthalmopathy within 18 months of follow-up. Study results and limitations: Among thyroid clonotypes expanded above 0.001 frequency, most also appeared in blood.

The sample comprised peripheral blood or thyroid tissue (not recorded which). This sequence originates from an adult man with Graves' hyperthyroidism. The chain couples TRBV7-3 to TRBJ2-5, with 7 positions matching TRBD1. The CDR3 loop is CASSFGGQLETQYF. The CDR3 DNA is TGTGCCAGCAGCTTTGGGGGACAGCTGGAGACCCAGTACTTC. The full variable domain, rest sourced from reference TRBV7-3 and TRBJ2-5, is GAGVSQTPSNKVTEKGKYVELRCDPISGHTALYWYRQSLGQGPEFLIYFQGTGAADDSGLPNDRFFAVRPEGSVSTLKIQRTERGDSAVYLCASSFGGQLETQYFGPGTRLLVL.